The 26 T cell receptor beta chains below come from one sample, sequenced in a study of CD8 T cells in ankylosing spondylitis. MiXCR, run by TCRdb on the 5' RACE reads, gives a single entry per CDR3 protein. The sample lists roughly 150,000 distinct CDR3 sequences, 9.5% to 10% occurring once. The source material was blood, either unsorted or a sorted T cell fraction (not recorded which). The receptors derive from a female donor with ankylosing spondylitis or in good health (not recorded which).

In its sample, this clonotype was seen a few times. The chain uses TRBV7-6 and TRBJ1-6; D is unresolved. V was clipped by 0 bases and J by 0 bases, with 6 bases between them. The CDR3 length is 16 residues. The germline V gene has CDR1 SGHVS and CDR2 FNYEAQ. The CDR3 protein is CASSLAPGSYNSPLHF. DNA for the CDR3: TGTGCCAGCAGCTTAGCGCCTGGCTCCTATAATTCACCCCTCCACTTT. Filled out from reference TRBV7-6 and TRBJ1-6, the complete variable domain reads GAGVSQSPRYKVTKRGQDVALRCDPISGHVSLYWYRQALGQGPEFLTYFNYEAQQDKSGLPNDRFSAERPEGSISTLTIQRTEQRDSAMYRCASSLAPGSYNSPLHFGNGTRLTVT.

The chain uses TRBV19 and TRBJ1-1; D gene unclear. Trimming stripped 1 base from V and 4 bases from J, with 7 bases between. Germline V gives CDR1 LNHDA, CDR2 SQIVND (reference sequence). The CDR3 totals 13 residues. The CDR3 sequence is CASSIGGGTEAFF. CDR3 nucleotide sequence: TGTGCCAGTAGTATAGGAGGTGGCACTGAAGCTTTCTTT.

V gene TRBV20-1 combines with J gene TRBJ2-7; D is perhaps TRBD1 (6 bases). This CDR3 region has 13 residues. V lost 5 bases, J lost 0 bases, and 11 bases lay in between. The germline V gene encodes CDR1 DFQATT and CDR2 SNEGSKA (reference sequence). Written as DNA, the CDR3 is TGCAGTGCTCCAGGGGATAGCTCCTACGAGCAGTACTTC. Protein sequence: CSAPGDSSYEQYF.

CDR3 amino acids: CASSLGSRGMNTEAFF. CDR3 DNA sequence: TGTGCCAGCAGCTTAGGATCGAGGGGAATGAACACTGAAGCTTTCTTT. The chain carries TRBV13 and TRBJ1-1, with D perhaps matching TRBD1 (5 bases). Germline lookup yields CDR1 PRHDT and CDR2 FYEKMQ (reference sequence). The ends were cut back, 0 bases at V and 0 bases at J, with 11 bases in the middle. The CDR3 extends over 16 amino acids.

This clonotype was observed a handful of times. V and J are TRBV9 and TRBJ2-3; possible D gene TRBD2, 5 bases. The CDR3 runs 14 residues. CDR1 is SGDLS, CDR2 YYNGEE, per germline. V was trimmed by 3 bases and J by 2 bases, leaving 10 bases between them. CDR3: CASSASGATDTQYF. CDR3 coding DNA: TGTGCCAGCAGCGCCAGCGGAGCCACAGATACGCAGTATTTT.

The CDR3 protein is CAWSPAGRPVRSYNEQFF. CDR3 coding DNA: TGTGCCTGGAGCCCCGCTGGCAGGCCAGTACGTTCCTACAATGAGCAGTTCTTC. The V and J genes are TRBV30 and TRBJ2-1; D gene ambiguous. The CDR3 consists of 18 residues. CDR1 GTSNPN and CDR2 SVGIG come from the germline V gene (reference sequence). V was clipped by 3 bases and J by 1 base, with 22 bases between them.

This clonotype has only a few counts. The chain joins TRBV12-3 or TRBV12-4 to TRBJ2-1; TRBD1 is a possible D gene (5 bases). Trimming pared 6 bases from V and 16 bases from J, leaving 19 bases between. The length of the CDR3 is 12 residues. The CDR3 spells CASRGGGAANFF. The CDR3 DNA follows: TGTGCCAGCAGGGGTGGTGGGGCCGCTAATTTCTTC.

This clonotype has at least ten counts. This chain connects TRBV7-8 to TRBJ1-1; TRBD1 might be the D (6 bases). Germline V gene lookup returns CDR1 SGHVS and CDR2 FQNEAQ. Trimming took 6 bases from V and 7 from J, leaving 12 bases between them. The CDR3 consists of 12 residues. DNA of the CDR3: TGTGCCAGCAGTTTCGAGGGGGATGAAGCTTTCTTT. It encodes CASSFEGDEAFF.

The chain carries TRBV6-4 and TRBJ2-7; D is unclear. Looked up from germline, CDR1 is MRHNA and CDR2 is SNTAGT. The CDR3 extends over 14 amino acids. Trimming took off 0 bases at V and 7 bases at J, with 13 bases between the two ends. CDR3 amino acids: CASSDSTRRREQYF. CDR3 DNA: TGTGCCAGCAGTGACTCGACACGGCGGAGAGAGCAGTACTTC.

The chain employs TRBV6-2 or TRBV6-3 and TRBJ2-3, with 15 bases identical to TRBD2. Germline-derived CDR1 and CDR2 are MNHEY and SVGEGT. The ends lost 6 bases at V and 4 bases at J; junction bases unmatched: 8. This CDR3 is 17 amino acids long. The CDR3 region is CASRPFWTSGRADTQYF. As DNA, the CDR3 is TGTGCCAGCAGACCCTTCTGGACTAGCGGGAGGGCAGATACGCAGTATTTT.

The chain employs TRBV7-9 and TRBJ2-1; TRBD2 might be the D (6 bases). Per germline, CDR1 SEHNR and CDR2 FQNEAQ (reference sequence). The ends were cut back, 4 bases at V and 8 bases at J, with 18 bases in the middle. The CDR3 consists of 15 residues. The chain's CDR3 is CASSSGTSRFHEQFF. In DNA, the CDR3 is TGTGCCAGCAGCTCTGGAACTAGCCGGTTCCATGAGCAGTTCTTC.

This chain joins TRBV5-6 and TRBJ2-7; 11 nucleotides align to TRBD2. The V and J ends lost 0 bases and 7 bases, in that order; junction bases with no gene match: 6. The germline V gene encodes CDR1 SGHDT and CDR2 YYEEEE. The CDR3 length is 15 residues. Written as DNA, the CDR3 is TGTGCCAGCAGCTTGGGGACTAGCGGGTTACGAGAGCAGTACTTC. Amino acid sequence: CASSLGTSGLREQYF. The full variable domain, with the rest looked up from reference TRBV5-6 and TRBJ2-7, is DAGVTQSPTHLIKTRGQQVTLRCSPKSGHDTVSWYQQALGQGPQFIFQYYEEEERQRGNFPDRFSGHQFPNYSSELNVNALLLGDSALYLCASSLGTSGLREQYFGPGTRLTVT.

The rearrangement links TRBV20-1 to TRBJ2-7; a possible D gene is TRBD2 (5 bases). Trimming cost V 0 bases and J 2 bases, with 8 bases left between them. CDR3 length: 13 amino acids. From germline, CDR1 is DFQATT and CDR2 SNEGSKA (reference sequence). The CDR3 DNA reads TGCAGTGCTAGAGAATCGGGAACCTACGAGCAGTACTTC. This sequence encodes CSARESGTYEQYF.

V is TRBV30 and J is TRBJ2-2; the D is unclear. Germline V gives CDR1 GTSNPN, CDR2 SVGIG (reference sequence). V was shortened by 6 bases and J by 7 bases, with 15 bases between the two germline ends. This CDR3 comprises 13 residues. CDR3 bases: TGTGCCTGTACCAGGCCTCGTGGCGGGGAGCTGTTTTTT. Translating it yields CACTRPRGGELFF.

The CDR3 is CASSQAITGWSTEAFF. The CDR3 nucleotides are TGCGCCAGCAGCCAAGCTATCACAGGGTGGAGCACTGAAGCTTTCTTT. This sequence joins TRBV4-1 and TRBJ1-1; TRBD1 is a possible D gene (6 bases). The ends were cut back, 1 base at V and 4 bases at J, with 16 bases in the middle. There are 16 residues in the CDR3. CDR1 MGHRA and CDR2 YSYEKL come from the germline V gene.

This clonotype came up a few times. The chain joins TRBV5-6 to TRBJ2-2; no clear D gene. The V end lost 4 bases, the J end lost 7 bases, and 8 bases lay between the germline ends. This CDR3 has 12 amino acids. The germline V gene has CDR1 SGHDT and CDR2 YYEEEE. The CDR3 reads CASSPMGGELFF. The CDR3 bases are TGTGCCAGCAGCCCCATGGGCGGGGAGCTGTTTTTT.

The table lists this clonotype with a few counts. The V and J genes are TRBV4-3 and TRBJ2-3; 11 bases are a match to TRBD1. The V gene end was trimmed by 4 bases and the J gene end by 5 bases; junction bases not matched to a gene: 5. CDR1 and CDR2 from the germline V gene are LGHNA and YSLEER. This CDR3 is 15 amino acids long. The CDR3 loop is CASSLRDRGIDTQYF. CDR3 bases: TGCGCCAGCAGCCTCCGGGACAGGGGGATAGATACGCAGTATTTT.

This clonotype was seen more than once but under ten times. This chain joins TRBV10-2 and TRBJ2-1; the match to TRBD2 covers 11 bases. There are 14 residues in the CDR3. Germline CDR1 and CDR2: WSHSY and SAAADI. V was pared by 8 bases and J by 2 bases, with 2 bases of the junction left unmatched. The CDR3 loop reads CASLAGGTYNEQFF. The CDR3 coding sequence is TGCGCCAGCTTAGCGGGAGGGACCTACAATGAGCAGTTCTTC.

The V call is TRBV20-1, the J call TRBJ1-1; possibly TRBD1 for D (6 bases). The CDR3 contains 15 residues. Germline V CDR1 and CDR2: DFQATT, SNEGSKA (reference sequence). V was trimmed by 5 bases and J by 6 bases, leaving 22 bases between them. The CDR3 coding sequence is TGCAGTGCTTTGGGGGGTCGACAGGCGGGCCCTGAAGCTTTCTTT. Translating gives CSALGGRQAGPEAFF.

The chain combines TRBV20-1 with TRBJ2-7, with D possibly being TRBD1 (6 bases). CDR3 length: 13 amino acids. V gave up 1 base and J gave up 1 base, with 8 bases separating them. Germline V lookup: CDR1 DFQATT, CDR2 SNEGSKA (reference sequence). For the CDR3, the DNA is TGCAGTGCTAGAGCCCAGGGGTCCTACGAGCAGTACTTC. Residues: CSARAQGSYEQYF.

This clonotype was recorded a few times. This chain connects TRBV14 to TRBJ2-5; weak D call: TRBD2 (6 bases). The ends were cut back, 6 bases at V and 1 base at J, with 15 bases in the middle. Per the germline V gene, CDR1 is SGHDN and CDR2 is FVKESK. The CDR3 contains 15 residues. The CDR3 nucleotides are TGTGCCAGCAGTCCCTGGAGGGGTACCCAAGAGACCCAGTACTTC. This encodes CASSPWRGTQETQYF.

The chain uses TRBV27 and TRBJ1-6; D remains unclear. The length of the CDR3 is 15 residues. Germline-derived CDR1 and CDR2 are MNHEY and SMNVEV (reference sequence). Trimming took 8 bases from V and 8 from J, leaving 19 bases between them. CDR3 loop: CASALASARDSPLHF. For the CDR3, the DNA is TGTGCCAGCGCCTTGGCTTCCGCTCGGGATTCACCCCTCCACTTT.

This clonotype was counted only a few times. The chain couples TRBV9 to TRBJ2-1, with 9 bases identical to TRBD2. This CDR3 spans 13 amino acids. Per the germline V gene, CDR1 is SGDLS and CDR2 is YYNGEE. V trimming: 2 bases; J trimming: 9 bases; junction bases outside the gene matches: 3. The CDR3 DNA follows: TGTGCCAGCAGCGTCCCAGCGGGAGGTGAGCAGTTCTTC. Translated: CASSVPAGGEQFF.

The chain is built from TRBV7-9 and TRBJ1-1; no definite D call. Trimming left V 1 base short and J 3 bases short, with 15 bases between. This CDR3 spans 16 amino acids. Germline CDR1 and CDR2: SEHNR and FQNEAQ (reference sequence). The CDR3 coding sequence is TGTGCCAGCAGCTTAGAACTACGGCATCCTTACACTGAAGCTTTCTTT. It yields the protein CASSLELRHPYTEAFF.

V and J are TRBV19 and TRBJ1-5, with D unresolved. The V gene's germline CDR1 is LNHDA and CDR2 SQIVND (reference sequence). The CDR3 consists of 10 residues. The V gene lost 9 bases and the J gene lost 6 bases, with 6 bases spanning the gap. DNA for the CDR3: TGTGCCAGCTCGGGTCAGCCCCAGCATTTT. Encoded protein: CASSGQPQHF.

This clonotype has only a few counts. This chain connects TRBV7-9 to TRBJ1-4; a weak D match, TRBD1 (5 bases). V was shortened by 5 bases and J by 0 bases, with 10 bases between the two germline ends. The CDR3 contains 15 residues. CDR1 is SEHNR, CDR2 FQNEAQ, per germline (reference sequence). CDR3 in amino acids: CASSGGSATNEKLFF. The CDR3 DNA sequence: TGTGCCAGCAGCGGGGGGTCAGCAACTAATGAAAAACTGTTTTTT.